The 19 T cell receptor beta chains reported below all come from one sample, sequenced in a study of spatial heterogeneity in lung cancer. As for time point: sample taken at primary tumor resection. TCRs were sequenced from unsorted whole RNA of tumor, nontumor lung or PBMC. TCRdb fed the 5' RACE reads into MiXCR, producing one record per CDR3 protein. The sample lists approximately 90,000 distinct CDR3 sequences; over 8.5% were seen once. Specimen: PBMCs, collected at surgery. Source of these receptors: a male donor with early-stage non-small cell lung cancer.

The CDR3, as DNA: TGCGCCAGCAGCTTGTTTCTCACCGGGGGGGAGCAGTACTTC. It translates to CASSLFLTGGEQYF. The chain recombines TRBV5-1 with TRBJ2-7; 7 bases align to TRBD2. After removal of 1 base from V and 7 bases from J, the junction contained 8 bases not matched to a gene. The CDR3 has 14 residues. CDR1 and CDR2 (germline): SGHRS, YFSETQ. The whole variable domain, remainder taken from reference TRBV5-1 and TRBJ2-7, is KAGVTQTPRYLIKTRGQQVTLSCSPISGHRSVSWYQQTPGQGLQFLFEYFSETQRNKGNFPGRFSGRQFSNSRSEMNVSTLELGDSALYLCASSLFLTGGEQYFGPGTRLTVT.

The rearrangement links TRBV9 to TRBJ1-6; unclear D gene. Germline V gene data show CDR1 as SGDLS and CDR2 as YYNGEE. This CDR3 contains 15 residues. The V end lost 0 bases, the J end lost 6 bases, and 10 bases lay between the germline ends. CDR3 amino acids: CASSVEGNGNSPLHF. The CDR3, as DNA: TGTGCCAGCAGCGTAGAGGGAAACGGTAATTCACCCCTCCACTTT.

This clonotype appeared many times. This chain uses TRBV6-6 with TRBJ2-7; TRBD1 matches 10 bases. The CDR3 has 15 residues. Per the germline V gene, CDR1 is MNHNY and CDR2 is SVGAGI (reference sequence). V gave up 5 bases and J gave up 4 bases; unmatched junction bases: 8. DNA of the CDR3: TGTGCCAGCAGTACAGCAGGGACAGGGGTGTACGAGCAGTACTTC. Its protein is CASSTAGTGVYEQYF.

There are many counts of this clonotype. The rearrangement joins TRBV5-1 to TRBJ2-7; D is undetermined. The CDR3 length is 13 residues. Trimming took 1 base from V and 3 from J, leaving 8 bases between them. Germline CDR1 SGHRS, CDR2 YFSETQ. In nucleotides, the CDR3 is TGCGCCAGCAGCTTGAACAGTTACTACGAGCAGTACTTC. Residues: CASSLNSYYEQYF.

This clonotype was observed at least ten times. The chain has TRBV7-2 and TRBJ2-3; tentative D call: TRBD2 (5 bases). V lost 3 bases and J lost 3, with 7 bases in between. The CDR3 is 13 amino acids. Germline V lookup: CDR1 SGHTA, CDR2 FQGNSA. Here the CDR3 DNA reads TGTGCCAGCAGCTTTCGCGGGACAGATACGCAGTATTTT. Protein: CASSFRGTDTQYF.

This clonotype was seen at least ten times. Written as DNA, the CDR3 is TGTGCCAGCTCACCACCCAGAACCACAGATACGCAGTATTTT. Translated, it gives CASSPPRTTDTQYF. V and J are TRBV18 and TRBJ2-3; D unclear. Per the germline V gene, CDR1 is KGHSH and CDR2 is LQKENI. The CDR3 runs to 14 residues. The V end lost 0 bases, the J end lost 2 bases, and 6 bases lay between the germline ends. The whole variable domain, filled in from reference TRBV18 and TRBJ2-3, reads NAGVMQNPRHLVRRRGQEARLRCSPMKGHSHVYWYRQLPEEGLKFMVYLQKENIIDESGMPKERFSAEFPKEGPSILRIQQVVRGDSAAYFCASSPPRTTDTQYFGPGTRLTVL.

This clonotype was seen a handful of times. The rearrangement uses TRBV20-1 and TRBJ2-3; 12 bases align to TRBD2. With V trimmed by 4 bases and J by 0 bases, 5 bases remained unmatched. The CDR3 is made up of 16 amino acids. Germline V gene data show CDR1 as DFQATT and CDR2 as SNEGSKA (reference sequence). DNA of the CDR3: TGCAGTGCTACCCCTAGCGGGGGGGCCAGCACAGATACGCAGTATTTT. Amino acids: CSATPSGGASTDTQYF.

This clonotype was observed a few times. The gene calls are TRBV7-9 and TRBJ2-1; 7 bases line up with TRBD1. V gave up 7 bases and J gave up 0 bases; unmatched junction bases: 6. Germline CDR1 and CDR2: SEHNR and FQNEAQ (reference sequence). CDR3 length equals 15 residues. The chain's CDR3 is CASTTDRASYNEQFF. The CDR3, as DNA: TGTGCCAGCACTACCGACAGGGCCTCCTACAATGAGCAGTTCTTC.

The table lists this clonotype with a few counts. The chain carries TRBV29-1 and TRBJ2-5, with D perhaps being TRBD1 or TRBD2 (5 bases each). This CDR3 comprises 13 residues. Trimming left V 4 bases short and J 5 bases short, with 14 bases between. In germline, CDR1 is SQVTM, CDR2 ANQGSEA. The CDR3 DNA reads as TGCAGCGTTGGGAAGGGGCGCGGGGAGACCCAGTACTTC. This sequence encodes CSVGKGRGETQYF. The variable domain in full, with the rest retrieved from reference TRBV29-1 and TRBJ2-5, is SAVISQKPSRDICQRGTSLTIQCQVDSQVTMMFWYRQQPGQSLTLIATANQGSEATYESGFVIDKFPISRPNLTFSTLTVSNMSPEDSSIYLCSVGKGRGETQYFGPGTRLLVL.

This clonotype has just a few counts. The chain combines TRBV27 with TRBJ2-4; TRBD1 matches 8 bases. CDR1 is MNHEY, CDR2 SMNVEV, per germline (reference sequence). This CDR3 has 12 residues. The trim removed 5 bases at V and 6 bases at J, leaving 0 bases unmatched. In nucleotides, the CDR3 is TGTGCCAGCAGTGACAGGGGAAACATTCAGTACTTC. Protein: CASSDRGNIQYF.

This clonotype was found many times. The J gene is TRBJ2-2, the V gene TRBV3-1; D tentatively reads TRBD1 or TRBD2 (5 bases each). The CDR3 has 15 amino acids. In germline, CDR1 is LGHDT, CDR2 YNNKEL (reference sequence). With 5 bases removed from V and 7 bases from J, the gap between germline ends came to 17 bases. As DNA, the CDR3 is TGTGCCAGCAGCAGACGCAGCGTGAGGGGCGGGGAGCTGTTTTTT. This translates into CASSRRSVRGGELFF.

The CDR3: CATTPDREDTDTQYF. CDR3 coding DNA: TGTGCCACCACCCCGGACAGGGAGGACACAGATACGCAGTATTTT. J is TRBJ2-3 and V is TRBV24-1; 8 nucleotides match TRBD1. The V segment lost 8 bases and the J segment 2 bases; nucleotides outside the gene matches: 8. This CDR3 contains 15 residues. Germline CDR1 and CDR2: KGHDR and SFDVKD.

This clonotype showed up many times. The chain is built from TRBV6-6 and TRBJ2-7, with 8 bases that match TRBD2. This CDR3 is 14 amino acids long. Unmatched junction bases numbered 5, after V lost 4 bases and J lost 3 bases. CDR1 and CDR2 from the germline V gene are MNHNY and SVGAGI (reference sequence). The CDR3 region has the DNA TGTGCCAGCAGTTTCCCCGGGGGGGTCTACGAGCAGTACTTC. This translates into CASSFPGGVYEQYF.

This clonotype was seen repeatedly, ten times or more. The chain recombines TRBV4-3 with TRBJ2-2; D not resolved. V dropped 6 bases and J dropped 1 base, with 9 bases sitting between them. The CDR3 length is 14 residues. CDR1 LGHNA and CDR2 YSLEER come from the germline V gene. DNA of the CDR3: TGCGCCAGCAGATATGACGTGAACACCGGGGAGCTGTTTTTT. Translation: CASRYDVNTGELFF.

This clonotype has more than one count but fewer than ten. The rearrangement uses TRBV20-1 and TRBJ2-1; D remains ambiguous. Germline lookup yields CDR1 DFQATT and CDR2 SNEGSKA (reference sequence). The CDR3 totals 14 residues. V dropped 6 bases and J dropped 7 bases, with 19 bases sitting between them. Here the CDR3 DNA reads TGCAGTGCACAAGACTGGTTCGTTGGGAATGAGCAGTTCTTC. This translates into CSAQDWFVGNEQFF.

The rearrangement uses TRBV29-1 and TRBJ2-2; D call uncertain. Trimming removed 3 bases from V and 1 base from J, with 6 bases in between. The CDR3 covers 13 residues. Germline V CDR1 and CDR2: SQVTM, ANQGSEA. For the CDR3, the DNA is TGCAGCGTTGACCCAGGGAACACCGGGGAGCTGTTTTTT. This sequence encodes CSVDPGNTGELFF.

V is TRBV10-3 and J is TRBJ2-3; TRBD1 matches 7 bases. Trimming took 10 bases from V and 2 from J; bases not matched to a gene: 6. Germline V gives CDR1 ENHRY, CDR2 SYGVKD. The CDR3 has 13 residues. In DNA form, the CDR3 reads TGTGCCACCACACAGGGGTACACAGATACGCAGTATTTT. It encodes CATTQGYTDTQYF.

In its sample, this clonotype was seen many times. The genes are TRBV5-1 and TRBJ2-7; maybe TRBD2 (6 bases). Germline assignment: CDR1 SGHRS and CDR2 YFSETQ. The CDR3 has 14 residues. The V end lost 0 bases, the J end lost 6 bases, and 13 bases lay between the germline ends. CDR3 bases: TGCGCCAGCAGCTTGGTGGCAGGACTATCCGAGCAGTACTTC. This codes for CASSLVAGLSEQYF.

The CDR3 nucleotides are TGTGCCAGCAGCGTGACAGCTGCCGGGGTGAATACGCAGTATTTT. Protein: CASSVTAAGVNTQYF. The rearrangement links TRBV9 to TRBJ2-3; D may correspond to TRBD1 or TRBD2 (5 bases each). V shed 2 bases and J shed 7 bases, with 17 bases lying between them. Germline loops: CDR1 SGDLS, CDR2 YYNGEE. The CDR3 runs 15 residues.